The clone carrying this T cell receptor (beta chain) occurred a few times. Its antigen is as yet unknown. Mismatch with germline at one junction end may stem from a read error. The germline V gene encodes CDR1 SGHNT and CDR2 YYREEE (reference sequence). The CDR3 extends over 19 amino acids. This specimen belongs to a study of blood T cells in healthy people across ages. Next came a second PCR, run for roughly 7 to 12 cycles, which used a sample-barcoded 5' primer along with a J-beta primer mix. A single record per CDR3 protein comes from TCRdb applying MiXCR to the 5' RACE reads. The repertoire holds 870,000 or so distinct CDR3 sequences, with more than 25% as singletons. Findings and caveats of the study: Across the age range, TCR beta diversity per million T cells fell in a roughly linear way.

The sequence was obtained from an elderly woman in good health. Sequencing was performed on blood. The rearrangement links TRBV5-4 to TRBJ2-4, with 7 bases aligning to TRBD2. CDR3 region: CASSLGYSQRGVAKNIRYF. CDR3 DNA sequence: TGTGCCAGCAGCTTGGGATACTCTCAGCGGGGAGTAGCCAAAAACATTCGGTACTTC.